The rows below give T cell receptor beta chains drawn from one sample of a study of early T cells in non-severe SARS-CoV-2 infection. From the 5' RACE reads, TCRdb called clonotypes with MiXCR, one entry per CDR3 protein. In the table there are tens of thousands of distinct CDR3 sequences, roughly 5.3% of which are singletons. The material sequenced was whole blood. The receptors were gathered from an adult who was a healthcare worker with PCR-confirmed SARS-CoV-2 infection or an uninfected control (not recorded which). CDR3s include the opening cysteine and the closing phenylalanine or tryptophan. A D gene is named only where the DNA matches it firmly. Size tells how often a clone was seen (once, few, many) or the class of an expanded clone, and some rows leave it out.

size,length,V,J,D,CDR3,DNA
many,16,TRBV18,TRBJ1-3,-,CASSPPQGNSGNTIYF,TGTGCCAGCTCACCACCGCAGGGTAACTCTGGAAACACCATATATTTT
many,17,TRBV4-1,TRBJ2-1,TRBD2,CASSQDWAGGPRAEQFF,TGCGCCAGCAGCCAAGATTGGGCGGGAGGGCCAAGAGCAGAGCAGTTCTTC
few,13,TRBV20-1,TRBJ1-6,-,CSARGDWNSPLHF,TGCAGTGCTAGGGGGGACTGGAATTCACCCCTCCACTTT
many,17,TRBV3-1,TRBJ2-1,-,CASSQEVGGTTRSEQFF,TGTGCCAGCAGCCAAGAGGTTGGTGGGACAACTCGGAGTGAGCAGTTCTTC
many,14,TRBV7-9,TRBJ1-5,-,CASSRTDSNQPQHF,TGTGCCAGCAGCCGCACCGACAGCAATCAGCCCCAGCATTTT
-,13,TRBV4-1,TRBJ2-2,-,CASSQVLSGELFF,TGCGCCAGCAGCCAAGTACTGTCCGGGGAGCTGTTTTTT
-,15,TRBV29-1,TRBJ2-7,-,CSVGQTTVPAGEQYF,TGCAGCGTCGGCCAGACTACTGTACCGGCGGGGGAGCAGTACTTC
many,15,TRBV10-2,TRBJ1-2,-,CASSKGVDPNYGYTF,TGCGCCAGCAGCAAAGGTGTAGATCCTAACTATGGCTACACCTTC
-,15,TRBV20-1,TRBJ2-2,-,CSARGTGKDTGELFF,TGCAGTGCTAGGGGTACAGGGAAGGACACCGGGGAGCTGTTTTTT
many,19,TRBV11-2,TRBJ1-1,TRBD1,CASRLSKRGTGYMNTEAFF,TGTGCCAGCAGACTTAGCAAAAGAGGGACAGGGTATATGAACACTGAAGCTTTCTTT
few,16,TRBV6-4,TRBJ2-2,-,CASSATRGIVTGELFF,TGTGCCAGCAGCGCTACTAGGGGAATTGTCACCGGGGAGCTGTTTTTT
few,16,TRBV5-6,TRBJ1-4,-,CASSLGRTALNEKLFF,TGTGCCAGCAGCTTGGGGAGGACAGCCCTTAATGAAAAACTGTTTTTT
few,14,TRBV6-6,TRBJ1-5,-,CASSYLERNQPQHF,TGTGCCAGCAGTTACCTAGAACGAAATCAGCCCCAGCATTTT
-,14,TRBV5-4,TRBJ2-5,TRBD1,CASSPGQLEETQYF,TGTGCCAGCAGCCCGGGACAGCTTGAGGAGACCCAGTACTTC
many,15,TRBV11-2,TRBJ2-7,TRBD2,CASSLASGRSYEQYF,TGTGCCAGCAGCTTGGCTAGCGGGAGGTCCTACGAGCAGTACTTC
many,13,TRBV6-6,TRBJ2-7,-,CASSHLGVYEQYF,TGTGCCAGCAGTCACCTCGGAGTCTACGAGCAGTACTTC
many,13,TRBV24-1,TRBJ2-3,-,CATSPTGTDTQYF,TGTGCCACCTCTCCGACCGGCACAGATACGCAGTATTTT
many,15,TRBV7-9,TRBJ2-7,TRBD2,CASSSFQRGSYEQYF,TGTGCCAGCAGCTCCTTCCAGCGGGGCTCCTACGAGCAGTACTTC
many,16,TRBV20-1,TRBJ2-5,-,CSARKKLVWDQETQYF,TGCAGTGCTAGAAAAAAACTAGTGTGGGACCAAGAGACCCAGTACTTC
-,14,TRBV25-1,TRBJ1-1,TRBD1,CASRGQGVRAEAFF,TGTGCCAGCAGGGGGCAGGGGGTAAGGGCTGAAGCTTTCTTT
many,12,TRBV29-1,TRBJ1-2,-,CSVDPKTDGYTF,TGCAGCGTAGACCCGAAGACGGATGGCTACACCTTC
few,19,TRBV4-1,TRBJ2-1,-,CASSHPKGLGRGGNGEQFF,TGCGCCAGCAGCCACCCCAAAGGTCTGGGCAGGGGAGGTAACGGTGAGCAGTTCTTC
many,13,TRBV7-2,TRBJ2-7,TRBD2,CASSLVRGYEQYF,TGTGCCAGCAGCTTAGTGCGGGGGTACGAGCAGTACTTC
-,11,TRBV11-3,TRBJ2-1,-,CASGENNEQFF,TGTGCCAGTGGGGAGAACAATGAGCAGTTCTTC
few,12,TRBV2,TRBJ2-1,-,CASSGSYNEQFF,TGTGCCAGCAGCGGCTCCTACAATGAGCAGTTCTTC
many,11,TRBV18,TRBJ2-5,-,CASSRKETQYF,TGTGCCAGCTCACGAAAAGAGACCCAGTACTTC